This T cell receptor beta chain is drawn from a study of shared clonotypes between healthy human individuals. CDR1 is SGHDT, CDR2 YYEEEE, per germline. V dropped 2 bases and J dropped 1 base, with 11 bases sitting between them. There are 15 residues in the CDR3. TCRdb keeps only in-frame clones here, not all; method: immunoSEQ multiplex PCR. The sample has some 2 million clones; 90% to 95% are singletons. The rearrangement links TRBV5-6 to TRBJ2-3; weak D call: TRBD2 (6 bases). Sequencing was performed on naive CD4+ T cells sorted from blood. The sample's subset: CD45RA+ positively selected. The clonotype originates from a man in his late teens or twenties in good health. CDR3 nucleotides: TGTGCCAGCAGCTTACCGGGACTTCGCACAGATACGCAGTATTTT. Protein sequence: CASSLPGLRTDTQYF.